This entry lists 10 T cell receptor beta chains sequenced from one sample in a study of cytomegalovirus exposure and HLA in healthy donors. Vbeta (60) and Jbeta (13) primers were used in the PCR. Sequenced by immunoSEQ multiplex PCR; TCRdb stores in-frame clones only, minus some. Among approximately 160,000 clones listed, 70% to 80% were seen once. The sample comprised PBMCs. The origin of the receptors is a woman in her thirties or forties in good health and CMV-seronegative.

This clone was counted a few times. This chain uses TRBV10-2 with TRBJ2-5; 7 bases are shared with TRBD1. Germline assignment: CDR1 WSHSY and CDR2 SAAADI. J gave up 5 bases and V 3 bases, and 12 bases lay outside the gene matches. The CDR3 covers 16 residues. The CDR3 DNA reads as TGCGCCAGCAGTGATGGGTGGAACAGGGGTGACGAGACCCAGTACTTC. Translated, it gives CASSDGWNRGDETQYF.

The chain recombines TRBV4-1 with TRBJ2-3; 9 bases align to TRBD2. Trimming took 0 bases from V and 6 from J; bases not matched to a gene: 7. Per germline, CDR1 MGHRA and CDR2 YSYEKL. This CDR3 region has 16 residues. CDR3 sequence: CASSQEGAGGMDTQYF. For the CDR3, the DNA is TGCGCCAGCAGCCAAGAGGGGGCGGGAGGGATGGATACGCAGTATTTT.

Here the CDR3 DNA reads TGTGCCAGCAGCTTAAGCACCAATCAGCCCCAGCATTTT. As protein: CASSLSTNQPQHF. The chain carries TRBV11-2 and TRBJ1-5; D is unclear. Looked up from germline, CDR1 is SGHAT and CDR2 is FQNNGV. V dropped 2 bases and J dropped 3 bases, with 5 bases sitting between them. This CDR3 region has 13 residues.

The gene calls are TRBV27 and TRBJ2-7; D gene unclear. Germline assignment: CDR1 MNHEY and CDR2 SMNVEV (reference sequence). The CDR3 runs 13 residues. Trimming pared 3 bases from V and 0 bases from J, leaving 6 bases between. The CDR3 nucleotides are TGTGCCAGCAGTTTTCTTAGCTCCTACGAGCAGTACTTC. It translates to CASSFLSSYEQYF.

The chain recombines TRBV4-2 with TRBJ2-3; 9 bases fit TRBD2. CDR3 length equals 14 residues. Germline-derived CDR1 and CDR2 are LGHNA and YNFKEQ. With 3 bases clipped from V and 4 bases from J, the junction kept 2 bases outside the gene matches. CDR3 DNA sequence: TGTGCCAGCAGCCAGGCGGGAGGGCCAGATACGCAGTATTTT. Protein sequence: CASSQAGGPDTQYF.

CDR3 loop: CASSLSRGLSEAFF. The CDR3 DNA reads as TGTGCCAGCAGCTTAAGCAGGGGTCTAAGTGAAGCTTTCTTT. V is TRBV11-2 and J is TRBJ1-1; maybe TRBD1 (6 bases). The CDR3 is 14 amino acids. Trimming cost V 2 bases and J 7 bases, with 14 bases left between them. Looked up from germline, CDR1 is SGHAT and CDR2 is FQNNGV.

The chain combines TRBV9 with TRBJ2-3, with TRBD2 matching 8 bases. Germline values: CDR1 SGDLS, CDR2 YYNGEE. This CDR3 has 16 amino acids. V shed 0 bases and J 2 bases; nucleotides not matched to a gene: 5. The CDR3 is CASSVEASGHTDTQYF. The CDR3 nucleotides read TGTGCCAGCAGCGTAGAAGCTAGCGGGCACACAGATACGCAGTATTTT. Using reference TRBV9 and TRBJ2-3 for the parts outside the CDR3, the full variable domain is DSGVTQTPKHLITATGQRVTLRCSPRSGDLSVYWYQQSLDQGLQFLIQYYNGEERAKGNILERFSAQQFPDLHSELNLSSLELGDSALYFCASSVEASGHTDTQYFGPGTRLTVL.

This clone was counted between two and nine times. The CDR3 nucleotides are TGTGCCAGCAGGGCGGGTCGGGTGGCCTCGATAAGCACAGATACGCAGTATTTT. The encoded protein is CASRAGRVASISTDTQYF. V usage is TRBV5-4 and J usage is TRBJ2-3; possibly TRBD2 for D (5 bases). Germline values: CDR1 SGHNT, CDR2 YYREEE (reference sequence). With 5 bases removed from V and 0 bases from J, the gap between germline ends came to 22 bases. The CDR3 is 18 residues long.

Here the CDR3 reads CASSEGGTGNTIYF. In DNA form, the CDR3 reads TGTGCCAGCAGTGAGGGGGGGACTGGAAACACCATATATTTT. The chain has TRBV25-1 and TRBJ1-3; perhaps TRBD1 as D (5 bases). The CDR3 loop spans 14 amino acids. V was pared by 3 bases and J by 2 bases, with 8 bases between. Germline CDR1 reads MGHDK; CDR2 reads SYGVNS.

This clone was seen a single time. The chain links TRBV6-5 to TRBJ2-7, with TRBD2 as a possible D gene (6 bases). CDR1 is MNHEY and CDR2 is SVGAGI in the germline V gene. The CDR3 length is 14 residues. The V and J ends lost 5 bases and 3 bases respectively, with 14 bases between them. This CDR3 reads CASSRMVDYYEQYF. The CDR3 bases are TGTGCCAGCAGTAGGATGGTGGACTACTACGAGCAGTACTTC.